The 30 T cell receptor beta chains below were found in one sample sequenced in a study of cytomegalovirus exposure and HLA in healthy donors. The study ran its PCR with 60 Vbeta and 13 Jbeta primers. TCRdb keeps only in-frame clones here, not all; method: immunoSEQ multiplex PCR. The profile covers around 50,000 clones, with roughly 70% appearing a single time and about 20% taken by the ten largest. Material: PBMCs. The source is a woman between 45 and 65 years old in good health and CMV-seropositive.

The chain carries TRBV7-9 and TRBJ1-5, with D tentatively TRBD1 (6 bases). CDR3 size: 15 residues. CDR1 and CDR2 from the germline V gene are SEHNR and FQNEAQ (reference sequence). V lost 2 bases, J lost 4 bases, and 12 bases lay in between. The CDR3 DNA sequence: TGTGCCAGCAGCTTACCCACAGGGCGTAATCAGCCCCAGCATTTT. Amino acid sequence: CASSLPTGRNQPQHF.

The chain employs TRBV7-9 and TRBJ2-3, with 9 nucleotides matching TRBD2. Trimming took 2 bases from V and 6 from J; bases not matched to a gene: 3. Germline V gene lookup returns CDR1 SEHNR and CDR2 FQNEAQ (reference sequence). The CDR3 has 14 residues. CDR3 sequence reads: CASSLSSGEDTQYF. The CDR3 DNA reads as TGTGCCAGCAGCTTATCTAGCGGGGAGGATACGCAGTATTTT.

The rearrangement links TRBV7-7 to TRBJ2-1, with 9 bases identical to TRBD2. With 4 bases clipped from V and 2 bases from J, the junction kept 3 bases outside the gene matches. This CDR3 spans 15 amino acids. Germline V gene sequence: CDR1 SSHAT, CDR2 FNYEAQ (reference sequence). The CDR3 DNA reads TGTGCCAGCAGCTCGTTAGCGGGAGCCTACAATGAGCAGTTCTTC. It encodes CASSSLAGAYNEQFF.

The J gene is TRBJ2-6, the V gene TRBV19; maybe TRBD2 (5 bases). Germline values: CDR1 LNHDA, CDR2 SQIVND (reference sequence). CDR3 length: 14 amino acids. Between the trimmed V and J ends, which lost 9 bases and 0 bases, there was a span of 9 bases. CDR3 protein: CASHAGSGANVLTF. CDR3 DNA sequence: TGTGCCAGCCACGCGGGCTCTGGGGCCAACGTCCTGACTTTC.

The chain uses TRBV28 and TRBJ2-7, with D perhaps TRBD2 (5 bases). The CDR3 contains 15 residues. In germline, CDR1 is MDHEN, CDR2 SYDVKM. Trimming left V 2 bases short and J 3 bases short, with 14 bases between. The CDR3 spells CASSLRGGLYYEQYF. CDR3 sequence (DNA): TGTGCCAGCAGTTTAAGAGGCGGGTTATACTACGAGCAGTACTTC. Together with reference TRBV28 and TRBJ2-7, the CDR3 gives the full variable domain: DVKVTQSSRYLVKRTGEKVFLECVQDMDHENMFWYRQDPGLGLRLIYFSYDVKMKEKGDIPEGYSVSREKKERFSLILESASTNQTSMYLCASSLRGGLYYEQYFGPGTRLTVT.

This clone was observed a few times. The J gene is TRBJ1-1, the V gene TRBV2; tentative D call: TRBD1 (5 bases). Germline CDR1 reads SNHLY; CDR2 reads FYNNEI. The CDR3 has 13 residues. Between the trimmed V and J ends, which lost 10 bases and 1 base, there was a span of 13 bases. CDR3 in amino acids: CATRQNSNTEAFF. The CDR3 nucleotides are TGTGCCACGAGACAGAACTCGAACACTGAAGCTTTCTTT.

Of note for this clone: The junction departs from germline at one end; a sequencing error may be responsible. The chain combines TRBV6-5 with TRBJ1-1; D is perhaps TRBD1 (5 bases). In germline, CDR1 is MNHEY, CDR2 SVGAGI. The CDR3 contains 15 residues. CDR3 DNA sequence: TGTGCCAGCAGTGACTCCCGCCGGGGGGGCACTGAAGCTTTCTTT. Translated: CASSDSRRGGTEAFF.

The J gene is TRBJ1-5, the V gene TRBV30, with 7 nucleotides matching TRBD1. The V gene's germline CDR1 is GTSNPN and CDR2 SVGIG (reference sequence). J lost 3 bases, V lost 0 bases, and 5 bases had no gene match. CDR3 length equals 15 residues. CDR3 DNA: TGTGCCTGGAGTGTGGAGGGGGCCCCCAATCAGCCCCAGCATTTT. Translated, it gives CAWSVEGAPNQPQHF.

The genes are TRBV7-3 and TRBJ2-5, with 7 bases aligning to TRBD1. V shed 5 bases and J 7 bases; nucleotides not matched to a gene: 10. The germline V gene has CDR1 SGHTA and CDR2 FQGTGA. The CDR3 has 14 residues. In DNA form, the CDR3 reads TGTGCCAGCAGCCCCACAGGGGCCAGGGGGACCCAGTACTTC. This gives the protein CASSPTGARGTQYF.

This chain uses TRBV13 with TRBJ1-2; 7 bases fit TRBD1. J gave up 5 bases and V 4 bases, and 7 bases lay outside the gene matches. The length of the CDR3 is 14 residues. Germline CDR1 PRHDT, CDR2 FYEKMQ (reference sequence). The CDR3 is CASSSRDREYGYTF. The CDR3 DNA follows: TGTGCCAGCAGCTCCCGGGACAGAGAATATGGCTACACCTTC.

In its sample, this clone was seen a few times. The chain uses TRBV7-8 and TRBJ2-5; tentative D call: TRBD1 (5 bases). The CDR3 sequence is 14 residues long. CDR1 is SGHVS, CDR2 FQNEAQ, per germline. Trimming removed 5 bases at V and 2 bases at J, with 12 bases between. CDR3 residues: CASSPTRVQETQYF. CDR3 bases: TGTGCCAGCAGCCCCACCAGGGTACAAGAGACCCAGTACTTC.

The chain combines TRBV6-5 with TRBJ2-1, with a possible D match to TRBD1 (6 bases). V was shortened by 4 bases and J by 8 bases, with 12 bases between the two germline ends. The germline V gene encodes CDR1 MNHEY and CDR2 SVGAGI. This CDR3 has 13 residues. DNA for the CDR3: TGTGCCAGCAGTTGGCGCTACAGGGATGAGCAGTTCTTC. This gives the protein CASSWRYRDEQFF.

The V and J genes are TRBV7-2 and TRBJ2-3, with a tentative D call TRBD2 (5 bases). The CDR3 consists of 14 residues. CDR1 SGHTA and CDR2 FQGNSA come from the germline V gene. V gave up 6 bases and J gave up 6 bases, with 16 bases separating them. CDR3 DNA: TGTGCCAGCAGTAAATGGCGGGCCCTGGATACGCAGTATTTT. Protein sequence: CASSKWRALDTQYF.

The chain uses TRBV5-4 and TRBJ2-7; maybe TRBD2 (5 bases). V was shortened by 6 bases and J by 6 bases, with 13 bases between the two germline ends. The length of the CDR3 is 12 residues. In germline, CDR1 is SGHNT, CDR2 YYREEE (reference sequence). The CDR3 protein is CASNYGGGEQYF. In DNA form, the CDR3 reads TGTGCCAGCAACTACGGCGGAGGCGAGCAGTACTTC.

Here the CDR3 reads CATSRGPQIGENEQYF. The CDR3, as DNA: TGTGCCACCAGCAGAGGTCCCCAGATAGGGGAAAACGAGCAGTACTTC. This rearrangement joins TRBV15 to TRBJ2-7; D is perhaps TRBD1 (5 bases). The germline CDR1 and CDR2 sequences are LNHNV and YYDKDF (reference sequence). The CDR3 has 16 residues. V shed 1 base and J shed 5 bases, with 18 bases lying between them.

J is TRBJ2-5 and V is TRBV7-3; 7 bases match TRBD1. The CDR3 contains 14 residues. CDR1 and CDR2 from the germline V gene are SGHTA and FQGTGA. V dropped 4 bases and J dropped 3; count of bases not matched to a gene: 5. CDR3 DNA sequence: TGTGCCAGCAGCTCGGGACAGAAGGAAGAGACCCAGTACTTC. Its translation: CASSSGQKEETQYF.

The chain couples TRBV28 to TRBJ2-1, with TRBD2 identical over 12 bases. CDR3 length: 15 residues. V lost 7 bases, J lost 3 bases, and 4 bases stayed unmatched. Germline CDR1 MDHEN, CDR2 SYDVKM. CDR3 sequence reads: CASNPSGRDYNEQFF. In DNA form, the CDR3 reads TGTGCCAGCAACCCTAGCGGGAGGGACTACAATGAGCAGTTCTTC.

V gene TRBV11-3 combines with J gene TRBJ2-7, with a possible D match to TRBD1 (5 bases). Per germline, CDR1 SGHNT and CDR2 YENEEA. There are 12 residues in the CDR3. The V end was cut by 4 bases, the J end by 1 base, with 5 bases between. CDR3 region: CASSSGSYEQYF. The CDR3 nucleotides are TGTGCCAGCAGCTCAGGGTCCTACGAGCAGTACTTC.

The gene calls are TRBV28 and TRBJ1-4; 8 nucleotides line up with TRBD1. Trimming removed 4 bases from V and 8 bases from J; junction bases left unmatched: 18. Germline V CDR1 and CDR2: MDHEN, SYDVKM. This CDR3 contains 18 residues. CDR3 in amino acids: CASSSGRGQGALSEKLFF. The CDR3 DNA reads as TGTGCCAGCAGTTCTGGACGGGGGCAGGGGGCTTTAAGCGAAAAACTGTTTTTT. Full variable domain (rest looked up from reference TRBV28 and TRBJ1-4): DVKVTQSSRYLVKRTGEKVFLECVQDMDHENMFWYRQDPGLGLRLIYFSYDVKMKEKGDIPEGYSVSREKKERFSLILESASTNQTSMYLCASSSGRGQGALSEKLFFGSGTQLSVL.

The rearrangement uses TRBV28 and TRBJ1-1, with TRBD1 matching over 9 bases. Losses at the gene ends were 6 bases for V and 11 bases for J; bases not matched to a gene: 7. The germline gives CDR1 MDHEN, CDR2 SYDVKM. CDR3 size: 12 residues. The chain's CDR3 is CASSPGQGYAFF. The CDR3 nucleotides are TGTGCCAGCAGCCCGGGACAGGGTTACGCTTTCTTT. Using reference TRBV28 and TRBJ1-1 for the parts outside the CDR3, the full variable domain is DVKVTQSSRYLVKRTGEKVFLECVQDMDHENMFWYRQDPGLGLRLIYFSYDVKMKEKGDIPEGYSVSREKKERFSLILESASTNQTSMYLCASSPGQGYAFFGQGTRLTVV.

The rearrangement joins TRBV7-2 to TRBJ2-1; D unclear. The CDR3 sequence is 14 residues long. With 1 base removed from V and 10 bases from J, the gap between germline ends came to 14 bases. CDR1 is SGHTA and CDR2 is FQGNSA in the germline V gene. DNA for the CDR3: TGTGCCAGCAGCTTAGAGGCCAGGAATCGGGAGCAGTTCTTC. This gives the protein CASSLEARNREQFF.

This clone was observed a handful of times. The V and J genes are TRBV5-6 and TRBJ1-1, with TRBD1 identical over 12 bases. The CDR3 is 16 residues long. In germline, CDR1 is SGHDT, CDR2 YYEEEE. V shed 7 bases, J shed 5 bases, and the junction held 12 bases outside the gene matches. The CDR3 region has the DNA TGTGCCAGCGGGACAGGGGGCCTCGTGGGAAGGACTGAAGCTTTCTTT. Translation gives CASGTGGLVGRTEAFF.

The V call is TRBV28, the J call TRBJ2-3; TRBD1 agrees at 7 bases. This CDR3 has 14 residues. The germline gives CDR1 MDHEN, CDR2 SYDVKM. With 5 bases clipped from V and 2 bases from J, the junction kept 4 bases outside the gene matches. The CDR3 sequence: CASSRDSPTDTQYF. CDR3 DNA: TGTGCCAGCAGTCGGGACAGCCCCACAGATACGCAGTATTTT.

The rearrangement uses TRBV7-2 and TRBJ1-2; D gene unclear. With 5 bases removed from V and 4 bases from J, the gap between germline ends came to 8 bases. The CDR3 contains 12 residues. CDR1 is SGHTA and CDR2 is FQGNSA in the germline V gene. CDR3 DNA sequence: TGTGCCAGCAGCCGGGTGCTCTATGGCTACACCTTC. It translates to CASSRVLYGYTF.

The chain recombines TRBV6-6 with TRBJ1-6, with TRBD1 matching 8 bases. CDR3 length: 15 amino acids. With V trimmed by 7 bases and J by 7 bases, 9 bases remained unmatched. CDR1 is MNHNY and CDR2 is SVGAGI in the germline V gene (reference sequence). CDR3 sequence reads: CASTHSRTGNSPLHF. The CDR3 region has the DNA TGTGCCAGCACCCACAGCCGGACAGGGAATTCACCCCTCCACTTT.

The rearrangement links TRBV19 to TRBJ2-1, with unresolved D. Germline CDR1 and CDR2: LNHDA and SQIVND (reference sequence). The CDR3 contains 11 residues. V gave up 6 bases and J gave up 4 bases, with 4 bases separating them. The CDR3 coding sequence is TGTGCCAGTAGCCTATACAATGAGCAGTTCTTC. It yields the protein CASSLYNEQFF.

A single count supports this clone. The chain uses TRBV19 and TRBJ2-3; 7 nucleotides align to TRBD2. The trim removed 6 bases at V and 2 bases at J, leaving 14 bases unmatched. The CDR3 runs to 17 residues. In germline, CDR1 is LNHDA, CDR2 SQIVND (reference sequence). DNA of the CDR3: TGTGCCAGTAGCCCTACTAGCGCCTTTTCATCCACAGATACGCAGTATTTT. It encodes CASSPTSAFSSTDTQYF.

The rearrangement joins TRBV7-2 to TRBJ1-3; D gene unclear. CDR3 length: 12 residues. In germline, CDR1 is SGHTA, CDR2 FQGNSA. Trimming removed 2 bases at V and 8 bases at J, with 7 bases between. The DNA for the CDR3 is TGTGCCAGCAGCTTAACTCTGGACACCATATATTTT. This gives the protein CASSLTLDTIYF.

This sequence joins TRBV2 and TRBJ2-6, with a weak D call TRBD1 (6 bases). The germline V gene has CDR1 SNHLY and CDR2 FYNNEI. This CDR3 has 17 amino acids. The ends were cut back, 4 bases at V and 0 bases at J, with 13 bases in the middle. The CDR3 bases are TGTGCCAGCAGTGGACAGGTGTTAAGCTCTGGGGCCAACGTCCTGACTTTC. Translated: CASSGQVLSSGANVLTF.

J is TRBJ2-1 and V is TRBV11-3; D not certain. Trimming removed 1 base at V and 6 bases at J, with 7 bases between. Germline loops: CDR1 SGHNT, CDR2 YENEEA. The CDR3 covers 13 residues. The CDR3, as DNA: TGTGCCAGCAGCTTAGTTCGTTCCAATGAGCAGTTCTTC. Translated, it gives CASSLVRSNEQFF.